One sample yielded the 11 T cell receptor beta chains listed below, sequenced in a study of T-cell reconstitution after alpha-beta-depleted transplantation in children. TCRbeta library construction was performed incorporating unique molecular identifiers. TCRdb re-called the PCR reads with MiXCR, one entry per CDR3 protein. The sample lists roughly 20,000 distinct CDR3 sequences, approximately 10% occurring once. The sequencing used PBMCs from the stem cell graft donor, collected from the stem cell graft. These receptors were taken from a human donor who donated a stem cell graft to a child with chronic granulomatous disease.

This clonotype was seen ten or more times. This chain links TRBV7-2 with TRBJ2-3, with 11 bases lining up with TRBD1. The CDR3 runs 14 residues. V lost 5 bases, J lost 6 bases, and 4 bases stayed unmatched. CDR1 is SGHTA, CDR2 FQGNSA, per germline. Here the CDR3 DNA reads TGTGCCAGCAGCCAGGGACAGGGGGTCGATACGCAGTATTTT. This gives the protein CASSQGQGVDTQYF. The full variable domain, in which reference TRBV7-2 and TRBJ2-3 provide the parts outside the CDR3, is GAGVSQSPSNKVTEKGKDVELRCDPISGHTALYWYRQSLGQGLEFLIYFQGNSAPDKSGLPSDRFSAERTGGSVSTLTIQRTQQEDSAVYLCASSQGQGVDTQYFGPGTRLTVL.

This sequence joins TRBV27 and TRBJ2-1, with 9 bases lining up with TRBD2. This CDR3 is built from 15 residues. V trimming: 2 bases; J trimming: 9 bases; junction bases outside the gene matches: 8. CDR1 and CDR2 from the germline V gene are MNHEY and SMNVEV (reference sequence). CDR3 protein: CASSLRGGRAGEQFF. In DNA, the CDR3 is TGTGCCAGCAGTTTAAGGGGCGGGAGGGCCGGTGAGCAGTTCTTC.

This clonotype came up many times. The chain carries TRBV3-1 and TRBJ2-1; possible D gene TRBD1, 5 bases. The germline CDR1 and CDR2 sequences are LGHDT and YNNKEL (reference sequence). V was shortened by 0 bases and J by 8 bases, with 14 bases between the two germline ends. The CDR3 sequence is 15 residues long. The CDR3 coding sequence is TGTGCCAGCAGCCAAGATCTCAGGGTTAATGATGAGCAGTTCTTC. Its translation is CASSQDLRVNDEQFF.

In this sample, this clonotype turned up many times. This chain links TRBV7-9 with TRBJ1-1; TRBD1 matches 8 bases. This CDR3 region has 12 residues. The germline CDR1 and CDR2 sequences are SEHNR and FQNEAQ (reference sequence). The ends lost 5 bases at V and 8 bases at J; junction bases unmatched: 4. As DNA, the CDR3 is TGTGCCAGCAGCGCGACAGGGGCGGAAGCTTTCTTT. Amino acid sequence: CASSATGAEAFF.

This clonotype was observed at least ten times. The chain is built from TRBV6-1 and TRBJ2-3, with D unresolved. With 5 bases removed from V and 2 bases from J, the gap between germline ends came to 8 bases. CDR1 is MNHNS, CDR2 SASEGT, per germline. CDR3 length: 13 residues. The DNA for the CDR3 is TGTGCCAGCAGTAATTTCAACACAGATACGCAGTATTTT. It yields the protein CASSNFNTDTQYF.

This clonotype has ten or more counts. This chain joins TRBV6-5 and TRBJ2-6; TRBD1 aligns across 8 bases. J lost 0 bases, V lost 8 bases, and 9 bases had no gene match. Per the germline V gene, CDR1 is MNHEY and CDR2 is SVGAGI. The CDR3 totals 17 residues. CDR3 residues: CASGGQGQISGANVLTF. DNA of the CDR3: TGTGCCAGCGGAGGACAGGGCCAAATCTCTGGGGCCAACGTCCTGACTTTC.

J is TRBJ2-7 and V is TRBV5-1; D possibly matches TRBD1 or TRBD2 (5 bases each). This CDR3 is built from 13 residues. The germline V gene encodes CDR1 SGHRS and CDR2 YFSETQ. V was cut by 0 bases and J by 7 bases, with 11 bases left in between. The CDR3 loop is CASSLGRGREQYF. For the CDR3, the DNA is TGCGCCAGCAGCTTGGGAAGGGGACGGGAGCAGTACTTC.

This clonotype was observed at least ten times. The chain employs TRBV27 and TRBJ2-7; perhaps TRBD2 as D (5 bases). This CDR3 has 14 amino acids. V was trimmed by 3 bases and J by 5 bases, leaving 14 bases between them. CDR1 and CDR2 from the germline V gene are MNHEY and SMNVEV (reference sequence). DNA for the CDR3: TGTGCCAGCAGTTTCCGGACTCGTCCCCACGAGCAGTACTTC. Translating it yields CASSFRTRPHEQYF.

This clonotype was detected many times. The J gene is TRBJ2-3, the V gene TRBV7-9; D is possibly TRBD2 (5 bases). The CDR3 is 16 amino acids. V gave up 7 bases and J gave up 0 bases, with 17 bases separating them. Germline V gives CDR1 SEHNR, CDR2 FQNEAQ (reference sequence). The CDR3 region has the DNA TGTGCCAGCATCGAGATAGCGAGTGCTAGCACAGATACGCAGTATTTT. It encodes CASIEIASASTDTQYF.

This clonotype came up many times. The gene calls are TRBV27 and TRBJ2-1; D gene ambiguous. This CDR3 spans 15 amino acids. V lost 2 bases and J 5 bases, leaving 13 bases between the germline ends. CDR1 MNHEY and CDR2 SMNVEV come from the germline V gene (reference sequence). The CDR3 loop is CASSLGSAPHNEQFF. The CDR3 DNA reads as TGTGCCAGCAGTTTAGGAAGCGCGCCGCACAATGAGCAGTTCTTC.

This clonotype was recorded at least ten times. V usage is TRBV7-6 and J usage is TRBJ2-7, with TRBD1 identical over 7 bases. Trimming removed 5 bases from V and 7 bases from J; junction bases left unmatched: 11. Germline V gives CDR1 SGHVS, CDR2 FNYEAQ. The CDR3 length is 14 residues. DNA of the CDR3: TGTGCCAGCAGCCGGAGACAGGGTCTTGGGGAGCAGTACTTC. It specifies CASSRRQGLGEQYF.